One and the same sample provided the 29 T cell receptor beta chains below, sequenced in a study of technical replicates of blood from four donors (dated by TCRdb to the late 2010s). Library creation used the immunoSEQ multiplex PCR assay. Here the immuneACCESS table is served through TCRdb, limited to in-frame sequences with V and J called. Missing clones are a known gap in these copies; in checked studies unresolved V genes cover under half, and the rest lacks a known reason. The sample table contains about 79,000 clones; only one count was recorded for 75% to 95% of them. Approximately 0.4% of the sample is in the top ten clones. The material sequenced was T cells isolated from PBMCs. The source is a human donor in good health. Some clones in this sample may be carry-over from other donors' samples.

This clone was recorded once. This sequence joins TRBV4-3 and TRBJ1-1, with D perhaps TRBD1 (5 bases). Trimming shortened V by 3 bases and J by 1 base, and 9 bases separated the two germline ends. Looked up from germline, CDR1 is LGHNA and CDR2 is YSLEER. CDR3 size: 14 residues. CDR3 amino acids: CASSQLRGNTEAFF. The CDR3 DNA follows: TGCGCCAGCAGCCAGTTAAGGGGGAACACTGAAGCTTTCTTT.

The chain links TRBV9 to TRBJ2-7; 9 positions match TRBD1. V was pared by 0 bases and J by 6 bases, with 10 bases of the junction left unmatched. The CDR3 contains 16 residues. Germline V gives CDR1 SGDLS, CDR2 YYNGEE. The CDR3 reads CASSVGLGQGLVEQYF. The CDR3 DNA reads as TGTGCCAGCAGCGTAGGTTTAGGACAGGGGCTAGTCGAGCAGTACTTC. The full variable domain, completed using reference TRBV9 and TRBJ2-7, is DSGVTQTPKHLITATGQRVTLRCSPRSGDLSVYWYQQSLDQGLQFLIQYYNGEERAKGNILERFSAQQFPDLHSELNLSSLELGDSALYFCASSVGLGQGLVEQYFGPGTRLTVT.

V usage is TRBV18 and J usage is TRBJ2-6; D is uncertain. Trimming took off 3 bases at V and 4 bases at J, with 19 bases between the two ends. The CDR3 covers 18 residues. CDR1 and CDR2 (germline): KGHSH, LQKENI. As DNA, the CDR3 is TGTGCCAGCTCACCTTTACAGTTACCTCCAATAGGGGCCAACGTCCTGACTTTC. It translates to CASSPLQLPPIGANVLTF.

V is TRBV2 and J is TRBJ2-3; D is possibly TRBD2 (5 bases). The CDR3 is 10 residues long. V lost 8 bases, J lost 5 bases, and 5 bases lay in between. CDR1 and CDR2 (germline): SNHLY, FYNNEI. This chain's CDR3 is CASRGDTQYF. In DNA form, the CDR3 reads TGTGCCAGCCGGGGAGATACGCAGTATTTT.

The chain has TRBV4-3 and TRBJ2-7; 10 bases fit TRBD2. The V gene end was trimmed by 4 bases and the J gene end by 6 bases; junction bases not matched to a gene: 9. The length of the CDR3 is 15 residues. Per germline, CDR1 LGHNA and CDR2 YSLEER. The CDR3 here is CASSLKAGGPGEQYF. The CDR3, as DNA: TGCGCCAGCAGCCTTAAAGCGGGAGGGCCCGGCGAGCAGTACTTC.

The chain employs TRBV7-9 and TRBJ1-3; the match to TRBD1 covers 10 bases. This CDR3 has 15 amino acids. Germline V CDR1 and CDR2: SEHNR, FQNEAQ (reference sequence). With 5 bases clipped from V and 2 bases from J, the junction kept 3 bases outside the gene matches. For the CDR3, the DNA is TGTGCCAGCAGCGCGGGGACAGGGGCTGGAAACACCATATATTTT. Protein product: CASSAGTGAGNTIYF.

The V gene is TRBV9, the J gene TRBJ1-3; D gene ambiguous. Germline V lookup: CDR1 SGDLS, CDR2 YYNGEE. This CDR3 is built from 15 residues. The V gene lost 2 bases and the J gene lost 0 bases, with 9 bases spanning the gap. Written as DNA, the CDR3 is TGTGCCAGCAGCGTCAGGATGGGCTCTGGAAACACCATATATTTT. Amino acid sequence: CASSVRMGSGNTIYF.

The chain employs TRBV7-9 and TRBJ2-1, with TRBD2 matching 9 bases. The CDR3 contains 15 residues. V dropped 5 bases and J dropped 7; count of bases not matched to a gene: 9. Germline V gene lookup returns CDR1 SEHNR and CDR2 FQNEAQ (reference sequence). CDR3 DNA: TGTGCCAGCAGCAAAAGCGGGAGGAGTGTGAATGAGCAGTTCTTC. Residues: CASSKSGRSVNEQFF.

The chain carries TRBV19 and TRBJ2-1; TRBD2 agrees at 9 bases. The CDR3 is 16 amino acids. Trimming cost V 2 bases and J 5 bases; bases outside gene matches: 7. Per germline, CDR1 LNHDA and CDR2 SQIVND (reference sequence). CDR3 bases: TGTGCCAGTAGTATATTCAGCGGGAGGACTAACAATGAGCAGTTCTTC. Its protein product is CASSIFSGRTNNEQFF.

The CDR3 DNA reads as TGTGCCAGCTCACGGCAGGGTCAAGAGACCCAGTACTTC. This codes for CASSRQGQETQYF. V is TRBV18 and J is TRBJ2-5; weak D call: TRBD1 (5 bases). Germline V gene sequence: CDR1 KGHSH, CDR2 LQKENI. CDR3 length: 13 residues. V was shortened by 4 bases and J by 2 bases, with 8 bases between the two germline ends.

The chain uses TRBV5-1 and TRBJ2-7; TRBD2 matches at 7 bases. This CDR3 is built from 15 residues. Trimming at V came to 1 base and at J to 2 bases, leaving 6 bases not matched to a gene. CDR1 is SGHRS and CDR2 is YFSETQ in the germline V gene. The CDR3 region has the DNA TGCGCCAGCAGCTTGTCACTAGCGCGACCCTACGAGCAGTACTTC. It encodes CASSLSLARPYEQYF.

V and J are TRBV21-1 and TRBJ2-2; the DNA was not used to check the table's D call, TRBD1. TRBV21-1 is noted as a pseudogene. The CDR3 runs to 16 residues. The CDR3 coding sequence is TGTGCCAGCAGCAGTGGAAGCGACAGGGACACCGGGGAGCTGTTTTTT. This codes for CASSSGSDRDTGELFF.

On this clone itself: One junction end does not reproduce the germline sequence, and a read error may be involved. V is TRBV10-3 and J is TRBJ1-4, with a weak D call TRBD1 (5 bases). This CDR3 is 10 amino acids long. In germline, CDR1 is ENHRY, CDR2 SYGVKD. The CDR3 nucleotides are TGTGCCATCAGTGCGGGGGAGGTGCAGTTT. Amino acid sequence: CAISAGEVQF.

The chain is built from TRBV6-1 and TRBJ2-7; 9 bases line up with TRBD1. Germline CDR1 and CDR2: MNHNS and SASEGT. J gave up 1 base and V 0 bases, and 10 bases lay outside the gene matches. The CDR3 length is 18 residues. The CDR3 reads CASSEAPVNRGLSYEQYF. DNA for the CDR3: TGTGCCAGCAGTGAAGCGCCCGTCAACAGGGGGCTTTCCTACGAGCAGTACTTC.

This clone turned up a few times. This chain links TRBV7-9 with TRBJ1-5; possible D gene TRBD1, 5 bases. CDR3 length equals 13 residues. Germline lookup yields CDR1 SEHNR and CDR2 FQNEAQ (reference sequence). Trimming left V 4 bases short and J 1 base short, with 5 bases between. CDR3: CASSWTSNQPQHF. In DNA form, the CDR3 reads TGTGCCAGCAGCTGGACAAGCAATCAGCCCCAGCATTTT.

This clone was detected a few times. This chain uses TRBV5-4 with TRBJ1-1, with D uncertain. Germline V lookup: CDR1 SGHNT, CDR2 YYREEE (reference sequence). The germline V and J ends were trimmed by 1 base and 7 bases, with 11 bases remaining between them. This CDR3 region has 13 residues. This chain's CDR3 is CASSLHEGGEAFF. As DNA, the CDR3 is TGTGCCAGCAGCTTGCACGAAGGAGGTGAAGCTTTCTTT. Supplemented by reference TRBV5-4 and TRBJ1-1, the full variable domain reads ETGVTQSPTHLIKTRGQQVTLRCSSQSGHNTVSWYQQALGQGPQFIFQYYREEENGRGNFPPRFSGLQFPNYSSELNVNALELDDSALYLCASSLHEGGEAFFGQGTRLTVV.

The chain has TRBV19 and TRBJ2-1; 15 nucleotides line up with TRBD2. The V and J ends lost 4 bases and 15 bases, in that order; junction bases with no gene match: 10. The germline CDR1 and CDR2 sequences are LNHDA and SQIVND (reference sequence). The CDR3 contains 15 residues. In DNA form, the CDR3 reads TGTGCCAGTAGTAAGGGACTAGCGGGAGGACTTGGTTGGTTCTTC. Its protein is CASSKGLAGGLGWFF.

The DNA of the CDR3 is TGCGCCAGCACTATCTCCGGGACAGGGAAAGACGAGCAGTACTTC. Its translation is CASTISGTGKDEQYF. The chain employs TRBV4-1 and TRBJ2-7, with TRBD1 matching 9 bases. V lost 7 bases, J lost 5 bases, and 12 bases stayed unmatched. CDR3 size: 15 residues. The germline V gene has CDR1 MGHRA and CDR2 YSYEKL.

The V and J genes are TRBV4-1 and TRBJ1-2; no clear D gene. Germline V gives CDR1 MGHRA, CDR2 YSYEKL. CDR3 length equals 15 residues. Trimming took 4 bases from V and 2 from J, leaving 14 bases between them. CDR3 sequence reads: CASSPSVSRNYGYTF. The CDR3 DNA is TGCGCCAGCAGCCCATCGGTCAGCAGGAACTATGGCTACACCTTC.

This clone was recorded only once. The chain combines TRBV2 with TRBJ2-3, with 7 bases fitting TRBD2. V shed 4 bases, J shed 1 base, and the junction held 5 bases outside the gene matches. Germline CDR1 SNHLY, CDR2 FYNNEI. This CDR3 spans 15 amino acids. The chain's CDR3 is CASSGVTSGTDTQYF. In DNA, the CDR3 is TGTGCCAGCAGTGGAGTCACTAGCGGCACAGATACGCAGTATTTT.

The rearrangement uses TRBV4-2 and TRBJ2-5; TRBD2 matches 7 bases. Germline CDR1 is LGHNA and CDR2 is YNFKEQ. The CDR3 is 14 residues long. The V and J ends lost 2 bases and 5 bases, in that order; junction bases with no gene match: 5. The CDR3, as DNA: TGTGCCAGCAGCCAATACGGGGGGAGCGAGACCCAGTACTTC. Amino acid sequence: CASSQYGGSETQYF.

The rearrangement links TRBV18 to TRBJ2-7, with TRBD2 identical over 11 bases. This CDR3 contains 16 residues. Trimming removed 3 bases from V and 4 bases from J; junction bases left unmatched: 8. Germline assignment: CDR1 KGHSH and CDR2 LQKENI. The CDR3 DNA reads as TGTGCCAGCTCACCCACCCCCGGGACTAGCGGATACGAGCAGTACTTC. Encoded protein: CASSPTPGTSGYEQYF.

Here the CDR3 reads CASSWGQSTDTQYF. The CDR3 nucleotides read TGTGCCAGCAGCTGGGGACAGAGCACAGATACGCAGTATTTT. This chain connects TRBV7-9 to TRBJ2-3; 7 bases are shared with TRBD1. This CDR3 has 14 amino acids. The ends lost 4 bases at V and 0 bases at J; junction bases unmatched: 1. The germline gives CDR1 SEHNR, CDR2 FQNEAQ (reference sequence).

The gene calls are TRBV7-9 and TRBJ2-5; TRBD2 matches at 10 bases. The CDR3 has 15 amino acids. The junction had 4 bases not matched to a gene; V was cut back by 2 bases and J by 4 bases. The germline CDR1 and CDR2 sequences are SEHNR and FQNEAQ (reference sequence). The DNA of the CDR3 is TGTGCCAGCAGCTTATCTAGCGGGAGCTTAGAGACCCAGTACTTC. Protein product: CASSLSSGSLETQYF.

CDR3 sequence (DNA): TGTGCCAGCAGCTTACTGGGTGGGGCGGGACTGTACTTC. This translates into CASSLLGGAGLYF. The V call is TRBV7-6, the J call TRBJ2-7, with TRBD2 as a possible D gene (6 bases). This CDR3 comprises 13 residues. CDR1 SGHVS and CDR2 FNYEAQ come from the germline V gene. Trimming removed 2 bases at V and 12 bases at J, with 17 bases between.

J is TRBJ2-7 and V is TRBV10-2; D perhaps matches TRBD1 (5 bases). This CDR3 has 13 residues. Germline V gene sequence: CDR1 WSHSY, CDR2 SAAADI. Trimming took off 6 bases at V and 3 bases at J, with 12 bases between the two ends. DNA for the CDR3: TGCGCCAGCAGCCCGTCAGGGCGCTACGAGCAGTACTTC. Protein product: CASSPSGRYEQYF.

The rearrangement links TRBV27 to TRBJ2-1; D is perhaps TRBD1 (5 bases). V was trimmed by 0 bases and J by 1 base, leaving 7 bases between them. This CDR3 is built from 15 residues. The germline V gene has CDR1 MNHEY and CDR2 SMNVEV (reference sequence). CDR3 protein: CASSLSDTSYNEQFF. The CDR3 DNA follows: TGTGCCAGCAGTTTATCGGACACATCCTACAATGAGCAGTTCTTC.

The chain uses TRBV4-3 and TRBJ1-2, with a possible D match to TRBD1 (5 bases). Trimming left V 0 bases short and J 6 bases short, with 14 bases between. Per the germline V gene, CDR1 is LGHNA and CDR2 is YSLEER. The CDR3 has 15 amino acids. CDR3 loop: CASSQDAGQGDGYTF. CDR3 bases: TGCGCCAGCAGCCAAGACGCTGGGCAGGGTGATGGCTACACCTTC.

The CDR3 reads CASSMAANGEKLFF. The CDR3 DNA follows: TGTGCCAGTAGTATGGCAGCCAACGGGGAAAAACTGTTTTTT. This rearrangement joins TRBV19 to TRBJ1-4; D unclear. There are 14 residues in the CDR3. Trimming removed 3 bases from V and 8 bases from J, with 13 bases in between. Germline-derived CDR1 and CDR2 are LNHDA and SQIVND (reference sequence).